The 14 T cell receptor beta chains presented below share a single source sample, sequenced in a study of T cells in Graves' hyperthyroidism and ophthalmopathy. TCR beta CDR3 region amplification was performed from RNA transcripts. HTBI primers were employed in a first-round RT-PCR of the TCR CDR3. TCRdb independently ran MiXCR on the multiplex PCR reads; one entry per CDR3 protein. Among fewer than 350,000 distinct CDR3 sequences listed, 15% to 20% were seen once. The sample was blood. These receptors all come from a middle-aged woman with Graves' ophthalmopathy.

This clonotype was seen many times. The chain has TRBV7-3 and TRBJ1-5; D unresolved. In germline, CDR1 is SGHTA, CDR2 FQGTGA. V was shortened by 5 bases and J by 4 bases, with 9 bases between the two germline ends. The CDR3 consists of 13 residues. This chain's CDR3 is CASSIGPNQPQHF. CDR3 sequence (DNA): TGTGCCAGCAGCATTGGGCCGAATCAGCCCCAGCATTTT.

This clonotype has ten or more counts. The V and J genes are TRBV6-5 and TRBJ2-7; D is ambiguous. CDR3 length: 10 amino acids. CDR1 and CDR2 from the germline V gene are MNHEY and SVGAGI. Trimming took 10 bases from V and 7 from J, leaving 11 bases between them. CDR3 loop: CATYLREQYF. CDR3 in DNA: TGTGCCACCTACCTCCGGGAGCAGTACTTC.

This clonotype was seen repeatedly, ten times or more. Here the CDR3 DNA reads TGTGCCAGCAGTCTAGGGAACAGGGGCTATGGCTACACCTTC. Protein product: CASSLGNRGYGYTF. The V gene is TRBV9, the J gene TRBJ1-2, with TRBD1 matching over 7 bases. The CDR3 contains 14 residues. Germline-derived CDR1 and CDR2 are SGDLS and YYNGEE. The trim removed 5 bases at V and 4 bases at J, leaving 8 bases unmatched. Full variable domain (remainder filled in from reference TRBV9 and TRBJ1-2): DSGVTQTPKHLITATGQRVTLRCSPRSGDLSVYWYQQSLDQGLQFLIQYYNGEERAKGNILERFSAQQFPDLHSELNLSSLELGDSALYFCASSLGNRGYGYTFGSGTRLTVV.

This clonotype was detected many times. This sequence joins TRBV6-5 and TRBJ2-7; 7 bases match TRBD2. Trimming at V came to 3 bases and at J to 5 bases, leaving 4 bases not matched to a gene. Per germline, CDR1 MNHEY and CDR2 SVGAGI. This CDR3 has 13 amino acids. In DNA, the CDR3 is TGTGCCAGCAGTTATACGGGAGGCCACGAGCAGTACTTC. This translates into CASSYTGGHEQYF.

The J gene is TRBJ2-7, the V gene TRBV6-1, with 12 bases that match TRBD2. The junction had 9 bases not matched to a gene; V was cut back by 3 bases and J by 6 bases. CDR3 length equals 16 residues. CDR1 and CDR2 (germline): MNHNS, SASEGT. The CDR3 protein is CASSERTSGTGTEQYF. CDR3 in DNA: TGTGCCAGCAGTGAGCGGACTAGCGGGACGGGGACCGAGCAGTACTTC.

There are many counts of this clonotype. The gene calls are TRBV30 and TRBJ1-1; tentative D call: TRBD1 (5 bases). Trimming took 0 bases from V and 6 from J, leaving 14 bases between them. Germline V lookup: CDR1 GTSNPN, CDR2 SVGIG (reference sequence). This CDR3 contains 14 residues. This CDR3 is CAWSVRGVGAEAFF. The CDR3, as DNA: TGTGCCTGGAGTGTACGAGGGGTCGGCGCTGAAGCTTTCTTT.

This rearrangement joins TRBV2 to TRBJ1-2; D gene uncertain. Per the germline V gene, CDR1 is SNHLY and CDR2 is FYNNEI. The CDR3 extends over 11 amino acids. V lost 7 bases to trimming and J lost 6 bases, with 9 bases between them. The CDR3 spells CASTEGHGYTF. CDR3 in DNA: TGTGCCAGCACGGAGGGTCATGGCTACACCTTC. Full variable domain (remainder filled in from reference TRBV2 and TRBJ1-2): EPEVTQTPSHQVTQMGQEVILRCVPISNHLYFYWYRQILGQKVEFLVSFYNNEISEKSEIFDDQFSVERPDGSNFTLKIRSTKLEDSAMYFCASTEGHGYTFGSGTRLTVV.

This clonotype came up many times. The chain is built from TRBV28 and TRBJ1-4, with a weak D call TRBD1 (5 bases). The CDR3 extends over 19 amino acids. The germline V gene encodes CDR1 MDHEN and CDR2 SYDVKM. Trimming cost V 5 bases and J 4 bases, with 26 bases left between them. Here the CDR3 reads CASSPAWNGWDGLNEKLFF. The CDR3 DNA is TGTGCCAGCAGTCCTGCATGGAATGGATGGGACGGACTTAATGAAAAACTGTTTTTT.

This clonotype was picked up many times. This rearrangement joins TRBV30 to TRBJ1-5; no definite D call. The CDR3 is 13 amino acids. CDR1 and CDR2 (germline): GTSNPN, SVGIG (reference sequence). Deletions cut 1 base from V and 7 bases from J, with 11 bases between. CDR3 residues: CAWSAGAEQPQHF. The CDR3 nucleotides are TGTGCCTGGAGTGCGGGAGCCGAGCAGCCCCAGCATTTT.

The chain links TRBV2 to TRBJ2-1; 10 nucleotides match TRBD2. Germline V gene data show CDR1 as SNHLY and CDR2 as FYNNEI. The CDR3 totals 14 residues. V was clipped by 1 base and J by 10 bases; unmatched bases: 4. CDR3 coding DNA: TGTGCCAGCAGTGAAGTACTAGCGGGACAAGAGCAGTTCTTC. Protein: CASSEVLAGQEQFF.

This clonotype occurred many times. The rearrangement joins TRBV6-4 to TRBJ2-7; possible D gene TRBD2, 5 bases. Germline V gives CDR1 MRHNA, CDR2 SNTAGT. Trimming pared 0 bases from V and 3 bases from J, leaving 12 bases between. CDR3 size: 15 residues. CDR3 sequence reads: CASSDSIATFYEQYF. Here the CDR3 DNA reads TGTGCCAGCAGTGACTCGATAGCGACTTTCTACGAGCAGTACTTC.

The rearrangement joins TRBV19 to TRBJ2-7; no reliable D call. The CDR3 is 14 residues long. CDR1 is LNHDA and CDR2 is SQIVND in the germline V gene (reference sequence). V was pared by 4 bases and J by 7 bases, with 17 bases between. The CDR3 loop reads CASSTRFPDPEQYF. Written as DNA, the CDR3 is TGTGCCAGTAGTACCCGTTTCCCGGATCCGGAGCAGTACTTC.

This chain links TRBV6-1 with TRBJ2-7; TRBD2 agrees at 13 bases. The CDR3 has 15 residues. The germline gives CDR1 MNHNS, CDR2 SASEGT. V lost 7 bases to trimming and J lost 5 bases; unmatched junction nucleotides: 8. Here the CDR3 reads CASMRGLAGWNEQYF. Here the CDR3 DNA reads TGTGCCAGCATGCGGGGACTAGCGGGATGGAACGAGCAGTACTTC.

A note on this clonotype: Sequence at one end of the junction differs from germline and may be a read error. The chain recombines TRBV28 with TRBJ2-7; D unresolved. Germline CDR1 is MDHEN and CDR2 is SYDVKM. The CDR3 has 15 amino acids. In DNA form, the CDR3 reads TGTGCCAGCAGTTTTATGGCACAGAGCTCCTACGAGCAGTCCTTC. It translates to CASSFMAQSSYEQSF.